This T cell receptor beta chain originates from a study of T cell responses to AZD1222 COVID-19 vaccine. Produced via immunoSEQ multiplex PCR; TCRdb's table is partial and in-frame only. The data hold 100,000 to 150,000 clones, with roughly 85% observed a single time. J lost 7 bases, V lost 3 bases, and 2 bases had no gene match. The CDR3 is made up of 13 amino acids. The receptor was isolated from an adult who received the MenACWY meningococcal vaccine as a control. The sample consisted of peripheral blood, taken 28 days after the second dose of the MenACWY control vaccine. This sequence joins TRBV12-3 or TRBV12-4 and TRBJ2-1; 8 nucleotides agree with TRBD2. In DNA, the CDR3 is TGTGCCAGCAGTTTCGGCGGGGGGAATGAGCAGTTCTTC. This encodes CASSFGGGNEQFF.